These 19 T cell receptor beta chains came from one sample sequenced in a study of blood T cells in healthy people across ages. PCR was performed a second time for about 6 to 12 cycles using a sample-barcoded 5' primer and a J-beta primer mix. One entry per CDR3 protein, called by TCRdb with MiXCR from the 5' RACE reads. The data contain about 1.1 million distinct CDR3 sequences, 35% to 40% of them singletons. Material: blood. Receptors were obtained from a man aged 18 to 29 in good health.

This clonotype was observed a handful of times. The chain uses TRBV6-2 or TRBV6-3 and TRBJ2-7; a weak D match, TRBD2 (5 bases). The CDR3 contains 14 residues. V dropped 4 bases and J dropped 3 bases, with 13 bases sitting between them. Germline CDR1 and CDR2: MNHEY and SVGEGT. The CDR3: CASSSLGSHYEQYF. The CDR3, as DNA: TGTGCCAGCAGTTCCTTGGGGAGCCACTACGAGCAGTACTTC.

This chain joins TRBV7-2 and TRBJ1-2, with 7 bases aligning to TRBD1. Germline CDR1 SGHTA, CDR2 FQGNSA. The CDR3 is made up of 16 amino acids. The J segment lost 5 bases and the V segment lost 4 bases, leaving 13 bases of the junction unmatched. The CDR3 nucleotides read TGTGCCAGCAGCTCTGTCGGAGGGGGCTTGGATTATGGCTACACCTTC. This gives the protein CASSSVGGGLDYGYTF.

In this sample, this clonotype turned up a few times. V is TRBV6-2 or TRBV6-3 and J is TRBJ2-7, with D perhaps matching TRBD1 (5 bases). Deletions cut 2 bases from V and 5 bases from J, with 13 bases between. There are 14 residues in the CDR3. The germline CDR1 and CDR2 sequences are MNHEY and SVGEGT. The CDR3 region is CASSYPLSRDEQYF. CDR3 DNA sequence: TGTGCCAGCAGTTACCCCCTTAGCAGGGACGAGCAGTACTTC.

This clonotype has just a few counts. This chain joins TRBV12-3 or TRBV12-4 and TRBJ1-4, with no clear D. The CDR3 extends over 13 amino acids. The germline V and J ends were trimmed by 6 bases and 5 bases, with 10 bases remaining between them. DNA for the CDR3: TGTGCCAGCAGCAAGCAGGAGAATGAAAAACTGTTTTTT. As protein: CASSKQENEKLFF.

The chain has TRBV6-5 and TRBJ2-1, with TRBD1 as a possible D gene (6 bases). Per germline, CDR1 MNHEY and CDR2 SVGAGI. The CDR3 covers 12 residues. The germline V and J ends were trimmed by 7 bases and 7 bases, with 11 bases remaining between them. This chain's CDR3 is CASTTGLNEQFF. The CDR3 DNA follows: TGTGCCAGCACAACAGGGTTAAATGAGCAGTTCTTC.

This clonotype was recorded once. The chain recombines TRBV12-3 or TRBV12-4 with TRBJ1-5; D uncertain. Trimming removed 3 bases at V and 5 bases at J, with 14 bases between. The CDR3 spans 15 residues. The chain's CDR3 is CASSFDRSGDQPQHF. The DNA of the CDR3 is TGTGCCAGCAGTTTTGATCGTAGCGGCGATCAGCCCCAGCATTTT.

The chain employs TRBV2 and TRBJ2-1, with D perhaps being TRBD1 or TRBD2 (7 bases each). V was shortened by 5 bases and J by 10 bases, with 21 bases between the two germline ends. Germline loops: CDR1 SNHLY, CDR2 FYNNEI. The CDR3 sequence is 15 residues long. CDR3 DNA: TGTGCCAGCAGTCAGAGGACAGGCGGGGGCTGGGAGCAGTTCTTC. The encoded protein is CASSQRTGGGWEQFF.

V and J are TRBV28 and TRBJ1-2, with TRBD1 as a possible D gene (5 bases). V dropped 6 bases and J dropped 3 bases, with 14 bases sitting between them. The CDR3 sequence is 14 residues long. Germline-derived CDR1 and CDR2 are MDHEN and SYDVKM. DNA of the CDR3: TGTGCCAGCAGCCCCGGGACGGAAGACTATGGCTACACCTTC. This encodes CASSPGTEDYGYTF.

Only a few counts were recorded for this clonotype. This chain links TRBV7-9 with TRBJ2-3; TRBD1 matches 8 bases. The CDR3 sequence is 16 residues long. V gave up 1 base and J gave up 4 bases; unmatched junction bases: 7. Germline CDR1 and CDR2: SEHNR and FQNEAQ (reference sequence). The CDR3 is CASSLGWAGGADTQYF. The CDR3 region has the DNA TGTGCCAGCAGCTTAGGTTGGGCAGGGGGCGCAGATACGCAGTATTTT.

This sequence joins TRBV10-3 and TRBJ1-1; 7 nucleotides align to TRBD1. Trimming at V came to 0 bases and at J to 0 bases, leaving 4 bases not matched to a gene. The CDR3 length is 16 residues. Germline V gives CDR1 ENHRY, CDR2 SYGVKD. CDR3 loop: CAISESLQGMNTEAFF. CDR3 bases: TGTGCCATCAGTGAGTCTCTACAGGGGATGAACACTGAAGCTTTCTTT.

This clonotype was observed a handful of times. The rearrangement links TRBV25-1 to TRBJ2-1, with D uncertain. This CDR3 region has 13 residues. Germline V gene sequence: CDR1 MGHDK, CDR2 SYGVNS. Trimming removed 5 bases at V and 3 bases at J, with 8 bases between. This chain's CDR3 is CASSWQVYNEQFF. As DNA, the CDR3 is TGTGCCAGCAGTTGGCAGGTCTACAATGAGCAGTTCTTC.

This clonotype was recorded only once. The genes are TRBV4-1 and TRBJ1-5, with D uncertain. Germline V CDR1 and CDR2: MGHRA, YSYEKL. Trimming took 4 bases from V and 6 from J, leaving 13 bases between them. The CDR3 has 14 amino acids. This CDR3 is CASSPDERVQPQHF. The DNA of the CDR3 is TGCGCCAGCAGCCCTGACGAAAGGGTTCAGCCCCAGCATTTT.

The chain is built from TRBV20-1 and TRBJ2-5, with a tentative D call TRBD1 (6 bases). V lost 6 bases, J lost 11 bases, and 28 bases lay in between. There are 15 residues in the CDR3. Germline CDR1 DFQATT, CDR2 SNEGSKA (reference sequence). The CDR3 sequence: CSATSPQGIGNEQYF. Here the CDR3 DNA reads TGCAGTGCCACCAGTCCTCAGGGGATAGGCAATGAGCAGTACTTC.

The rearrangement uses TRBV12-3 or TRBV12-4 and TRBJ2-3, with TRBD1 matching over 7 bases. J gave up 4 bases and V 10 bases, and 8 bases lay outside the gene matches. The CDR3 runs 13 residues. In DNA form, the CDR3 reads TGTGCCACTCTCAGGGGGTTAGCAGATACGCAGTATTTT. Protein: CATLRGLADTQYF.

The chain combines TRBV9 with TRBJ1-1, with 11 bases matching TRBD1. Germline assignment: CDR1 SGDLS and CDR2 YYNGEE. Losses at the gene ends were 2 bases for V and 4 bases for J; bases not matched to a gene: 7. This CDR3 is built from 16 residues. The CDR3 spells CASSVPGQGEGTEAFF. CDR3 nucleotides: TGTGCCAGCAGCGTCCCGGGACAGGGGGAGGGCACTGAAGCTTTCTTT.

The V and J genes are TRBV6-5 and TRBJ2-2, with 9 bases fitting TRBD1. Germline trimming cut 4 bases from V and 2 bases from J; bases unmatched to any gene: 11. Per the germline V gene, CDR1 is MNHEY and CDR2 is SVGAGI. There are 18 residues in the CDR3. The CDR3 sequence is CASSSRDRAVANTGELFF. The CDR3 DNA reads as TGTGCCAGCAGTTCCCGGGACAGGGCCGTAGCAAACACCGGGGAGCTGTTTTTT.

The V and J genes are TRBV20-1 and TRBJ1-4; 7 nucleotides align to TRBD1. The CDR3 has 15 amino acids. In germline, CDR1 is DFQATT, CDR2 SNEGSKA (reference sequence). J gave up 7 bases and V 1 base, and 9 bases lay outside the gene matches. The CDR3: CSARAGTDSPEKLFF. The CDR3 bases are TGCAGTGCTAGAGCCGGGACAGACAGTCCTGAAAAACTGTTTTTT.

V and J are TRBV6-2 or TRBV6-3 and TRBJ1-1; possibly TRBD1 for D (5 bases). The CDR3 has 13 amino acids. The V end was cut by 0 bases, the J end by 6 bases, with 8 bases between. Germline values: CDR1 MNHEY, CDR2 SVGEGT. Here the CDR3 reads CASSYSGLAEAFF. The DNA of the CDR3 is TGTGCCAGCAGTTACTCGGGACTAGCTGAAGCTTTCTTT.

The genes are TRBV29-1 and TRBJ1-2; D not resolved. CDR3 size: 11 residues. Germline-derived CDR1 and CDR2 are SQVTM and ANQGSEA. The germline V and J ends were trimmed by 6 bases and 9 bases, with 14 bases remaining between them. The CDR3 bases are TGCAGCGTGAACGACGAGGGAAGCTACACCTTC. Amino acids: CSVNDEGSYTF.